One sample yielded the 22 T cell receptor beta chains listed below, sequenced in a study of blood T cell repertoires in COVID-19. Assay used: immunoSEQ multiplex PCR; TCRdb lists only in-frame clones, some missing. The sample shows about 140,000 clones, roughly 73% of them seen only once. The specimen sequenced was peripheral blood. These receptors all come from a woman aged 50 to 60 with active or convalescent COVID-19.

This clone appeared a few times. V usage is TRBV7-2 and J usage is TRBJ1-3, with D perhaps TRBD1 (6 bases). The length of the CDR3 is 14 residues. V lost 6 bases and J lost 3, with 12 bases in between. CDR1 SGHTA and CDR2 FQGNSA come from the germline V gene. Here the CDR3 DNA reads TGTGCCAGCAGTCCCGGACAGATTGGAAACACCATATATTTT. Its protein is CASSPGQIGNTIYF.

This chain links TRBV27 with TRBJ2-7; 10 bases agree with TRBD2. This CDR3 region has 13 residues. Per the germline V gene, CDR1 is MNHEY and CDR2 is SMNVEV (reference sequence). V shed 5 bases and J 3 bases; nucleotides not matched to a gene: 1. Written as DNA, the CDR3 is TGTGCCAGCAGTCAGCGGGAGGGCTACGAGCAGTACTTC. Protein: CASSQREGYEQYF.

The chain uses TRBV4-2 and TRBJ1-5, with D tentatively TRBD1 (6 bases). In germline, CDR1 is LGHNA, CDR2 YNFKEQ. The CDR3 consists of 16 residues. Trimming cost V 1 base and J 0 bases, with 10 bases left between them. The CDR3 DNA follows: TGTGCCAGCAGCCAAGGACAGGTTTTTAGCAATCAGCCCCAGCATTTT. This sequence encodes CASSQGQVFSNQPQHF.

The CDR3 sequence is CASSHAGTGNPEQYF. The CDR3 region has the DNA TGCGCCAGCAGCCACGCCGGGACAGGGAATCCCGAGCAGTACTTC. The chain joins TRBV4-3 to TRBJ2-7; 9 positions agree with TRBD1. CDR1 LGHNA and CDR2 YSLEER come from the germline V gene. The CDR3 spans 15 residues. J lost 6 bases, V lost 3 bases, and 9 bases had no gene match.

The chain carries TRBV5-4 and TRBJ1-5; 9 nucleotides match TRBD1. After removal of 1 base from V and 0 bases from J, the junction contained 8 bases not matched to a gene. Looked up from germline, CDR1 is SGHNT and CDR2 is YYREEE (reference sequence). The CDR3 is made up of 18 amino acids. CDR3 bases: TGTGCCAGCAGCTTGTATACAGGGGGCAGTTATAGCAATCAGCCCCAGCATTTT. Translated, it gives CASSLYTGGSYSNQPQHF.

CDR3 loop: CASSSPDKGQGMSTEAFF. CDR3 DNA: TGTGCCAGCAGCTCCCCGGATAAGGGACAGGGGATGAGCACTGAAGCTTTCTTT. The chain links TRBV7-9 to TRBJ1-1, with TRBD1 identical over 10 bases. Germline V lookup: CDR1 SEHNR, CDR2 FQNEAQ (reference sequence). CDR3 length: 18 amino acids. With 4 bases clipped from V and 4 bases from J, the junction kept 15 bases outside the gene matches.

The CDR3 bases are TGTGCCTGGGGCCAGGGGAGGGACGAGCAGTACTTC. The encoded protein is CAWGQGRDEQYF. The chain employs TRBV30 and TRBJ2-7; possibly TRBD2 for D (7 bases). The germline V gene encodes CDR1 GTSNPN and CDR2 SVGIG (reference sequence). V lost 5 bases and J 5 bases, leaving 13 bases between the germline ends. There are 12 residues in the CDR3.

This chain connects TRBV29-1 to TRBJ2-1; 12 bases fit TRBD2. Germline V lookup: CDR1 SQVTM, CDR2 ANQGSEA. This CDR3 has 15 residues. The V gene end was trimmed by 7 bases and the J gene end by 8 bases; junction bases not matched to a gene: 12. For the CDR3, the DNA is TGCAGCGCTGGGGGACTAGCGGGTTTCGGGGATGAGCAGTTCTTC. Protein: CSAGGLAGFGDEQFF.

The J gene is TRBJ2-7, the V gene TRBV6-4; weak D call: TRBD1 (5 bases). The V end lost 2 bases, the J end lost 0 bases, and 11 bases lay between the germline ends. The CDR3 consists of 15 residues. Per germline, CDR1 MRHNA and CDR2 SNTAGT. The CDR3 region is CASSDKNRNSYEQYF. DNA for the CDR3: TGTGCCAGCAGTGACAAAAACAGGAACTCCTACGAGCAGTACTTC.

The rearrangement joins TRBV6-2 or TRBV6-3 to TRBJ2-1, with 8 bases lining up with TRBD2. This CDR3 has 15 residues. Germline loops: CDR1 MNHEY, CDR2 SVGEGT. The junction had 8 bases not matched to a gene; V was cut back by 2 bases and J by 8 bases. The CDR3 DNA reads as TGTGCCAGCAGTTACCTTCGGGAGGGCCTGGATGAGCAGTTCTTC. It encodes CASSYLREGLDEQFF.

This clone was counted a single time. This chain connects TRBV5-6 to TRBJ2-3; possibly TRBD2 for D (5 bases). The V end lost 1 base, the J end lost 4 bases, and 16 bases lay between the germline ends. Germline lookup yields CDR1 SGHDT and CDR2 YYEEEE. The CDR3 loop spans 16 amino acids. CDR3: CASSLSGLPRSDTQYF. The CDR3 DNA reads TGTGCCAGCAGCTTGTCCGGACTCCCAAGATCAGATACGCAGTATTTT.

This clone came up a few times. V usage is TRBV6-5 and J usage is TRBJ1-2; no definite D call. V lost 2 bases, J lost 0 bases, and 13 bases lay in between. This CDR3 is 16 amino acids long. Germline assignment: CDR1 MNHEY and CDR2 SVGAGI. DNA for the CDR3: TGTGCCAGCAGTTACCTCCCCCGCGGTACTAACTATGGCTACACCTTC. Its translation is CASSYLPRGTNYGYTF.

CDR3 amino acids: CASSLGPTGNSGNTIYF. DNA of the CDR3: TGTGCCAGCAGCTTAGGACCCACAGGGAACTCTGGAAACACCATATATTTT. The chain carries TRBV11-2 and TRBJ1-3, with D maybe TRBD1 (6 bases). Trimming removed 1 base at V and 0 bases at J, with 13 bases between. The CDR3 has 17 amino acids. Germline V lookup: CDR1 SGHAT, CDR2 FQNNGV.

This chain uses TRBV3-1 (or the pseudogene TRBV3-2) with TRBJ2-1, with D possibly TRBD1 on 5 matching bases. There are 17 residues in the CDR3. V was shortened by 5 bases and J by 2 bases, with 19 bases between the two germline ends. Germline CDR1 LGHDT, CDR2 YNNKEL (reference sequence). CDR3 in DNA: TGTGCCAGCAGCAAACTCGACAGTCTCTTAACCTACAATGAGCAGTTCTTC. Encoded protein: CASSKLDSLLTYNEQFF.

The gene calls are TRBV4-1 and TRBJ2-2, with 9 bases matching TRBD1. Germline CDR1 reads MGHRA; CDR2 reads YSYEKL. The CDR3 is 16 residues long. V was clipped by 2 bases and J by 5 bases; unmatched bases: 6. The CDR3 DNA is TGCGCCAGCAGCCAACCCGACAGGGGGAGGACCGGGGAGCTGTTTTTT. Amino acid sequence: CASSQPDRGRTGELFF.

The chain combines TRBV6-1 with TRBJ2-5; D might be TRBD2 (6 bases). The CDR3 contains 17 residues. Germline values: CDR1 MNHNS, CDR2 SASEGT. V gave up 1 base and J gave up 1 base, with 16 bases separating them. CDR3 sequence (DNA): TGTGCCAGCAGTGAAGGGACTACAGCGGCCCCCCAAGAGACCCAGTACTTC. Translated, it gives CASSEGTTAAPQETQYF.

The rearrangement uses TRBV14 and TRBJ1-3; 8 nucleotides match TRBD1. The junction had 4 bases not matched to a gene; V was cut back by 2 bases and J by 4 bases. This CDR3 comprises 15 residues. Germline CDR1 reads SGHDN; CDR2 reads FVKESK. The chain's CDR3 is CASSQNRGSGNTIYF. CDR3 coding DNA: TGTGCCAGCAGCCAAAACAGGGGGAGCGGAAACACCATATATTTT.

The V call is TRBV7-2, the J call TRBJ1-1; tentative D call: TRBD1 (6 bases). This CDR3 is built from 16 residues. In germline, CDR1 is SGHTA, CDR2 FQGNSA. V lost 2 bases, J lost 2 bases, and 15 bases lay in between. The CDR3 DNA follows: TGTGCCAGCAGCTTACAGGGCTGGGGGCCTAACACTGAAGCTTTCTTT. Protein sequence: CASSLQGWGPNTEAFF.

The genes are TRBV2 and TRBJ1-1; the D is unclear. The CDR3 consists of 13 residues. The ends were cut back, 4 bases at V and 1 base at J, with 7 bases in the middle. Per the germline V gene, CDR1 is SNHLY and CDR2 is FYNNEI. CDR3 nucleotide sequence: TGTGCCAGCAGTGGACACCCGAACACTGAAGCTTTCTTT. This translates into CASSGHPNTEAFF.

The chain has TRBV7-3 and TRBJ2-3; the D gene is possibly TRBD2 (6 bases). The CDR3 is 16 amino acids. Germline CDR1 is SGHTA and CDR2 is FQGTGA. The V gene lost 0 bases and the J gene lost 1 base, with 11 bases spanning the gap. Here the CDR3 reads CASSLTTGVGTDTQYF. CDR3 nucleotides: TGTGCCAGCAGCTTAACGACGGGGGTGGGCACAGATACGCAGTATTTT.

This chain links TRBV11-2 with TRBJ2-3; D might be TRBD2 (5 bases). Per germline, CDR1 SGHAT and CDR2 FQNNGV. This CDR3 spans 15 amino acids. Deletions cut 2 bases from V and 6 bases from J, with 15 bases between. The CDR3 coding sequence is TGTGCCAGCAGCTTAACCCTAGCCAATAAGGATACGCAGTATTTT. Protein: CASSLTLANKDTQYF.

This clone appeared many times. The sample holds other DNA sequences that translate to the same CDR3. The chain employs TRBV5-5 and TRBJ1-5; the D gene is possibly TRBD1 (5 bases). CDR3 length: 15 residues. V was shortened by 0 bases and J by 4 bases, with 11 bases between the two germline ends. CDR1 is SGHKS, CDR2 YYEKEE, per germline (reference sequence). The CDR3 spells CASSLGAGINQPQHF. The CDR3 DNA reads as TGTGCCAGCAGCTTGGGGGCAGGGATAAATCAGCCCCAGCATTTT. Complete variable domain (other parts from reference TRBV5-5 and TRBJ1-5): DAGVTQSPTHLIKTRGQQVTLRCSPISGHKSVSWYQQVLGQGPQFIFQYYEKEERGRGNFPDRFSARQFPNYSSELNVNALLLGDSALYLCASSLGAGINQPQHFGDGTRLSIL.